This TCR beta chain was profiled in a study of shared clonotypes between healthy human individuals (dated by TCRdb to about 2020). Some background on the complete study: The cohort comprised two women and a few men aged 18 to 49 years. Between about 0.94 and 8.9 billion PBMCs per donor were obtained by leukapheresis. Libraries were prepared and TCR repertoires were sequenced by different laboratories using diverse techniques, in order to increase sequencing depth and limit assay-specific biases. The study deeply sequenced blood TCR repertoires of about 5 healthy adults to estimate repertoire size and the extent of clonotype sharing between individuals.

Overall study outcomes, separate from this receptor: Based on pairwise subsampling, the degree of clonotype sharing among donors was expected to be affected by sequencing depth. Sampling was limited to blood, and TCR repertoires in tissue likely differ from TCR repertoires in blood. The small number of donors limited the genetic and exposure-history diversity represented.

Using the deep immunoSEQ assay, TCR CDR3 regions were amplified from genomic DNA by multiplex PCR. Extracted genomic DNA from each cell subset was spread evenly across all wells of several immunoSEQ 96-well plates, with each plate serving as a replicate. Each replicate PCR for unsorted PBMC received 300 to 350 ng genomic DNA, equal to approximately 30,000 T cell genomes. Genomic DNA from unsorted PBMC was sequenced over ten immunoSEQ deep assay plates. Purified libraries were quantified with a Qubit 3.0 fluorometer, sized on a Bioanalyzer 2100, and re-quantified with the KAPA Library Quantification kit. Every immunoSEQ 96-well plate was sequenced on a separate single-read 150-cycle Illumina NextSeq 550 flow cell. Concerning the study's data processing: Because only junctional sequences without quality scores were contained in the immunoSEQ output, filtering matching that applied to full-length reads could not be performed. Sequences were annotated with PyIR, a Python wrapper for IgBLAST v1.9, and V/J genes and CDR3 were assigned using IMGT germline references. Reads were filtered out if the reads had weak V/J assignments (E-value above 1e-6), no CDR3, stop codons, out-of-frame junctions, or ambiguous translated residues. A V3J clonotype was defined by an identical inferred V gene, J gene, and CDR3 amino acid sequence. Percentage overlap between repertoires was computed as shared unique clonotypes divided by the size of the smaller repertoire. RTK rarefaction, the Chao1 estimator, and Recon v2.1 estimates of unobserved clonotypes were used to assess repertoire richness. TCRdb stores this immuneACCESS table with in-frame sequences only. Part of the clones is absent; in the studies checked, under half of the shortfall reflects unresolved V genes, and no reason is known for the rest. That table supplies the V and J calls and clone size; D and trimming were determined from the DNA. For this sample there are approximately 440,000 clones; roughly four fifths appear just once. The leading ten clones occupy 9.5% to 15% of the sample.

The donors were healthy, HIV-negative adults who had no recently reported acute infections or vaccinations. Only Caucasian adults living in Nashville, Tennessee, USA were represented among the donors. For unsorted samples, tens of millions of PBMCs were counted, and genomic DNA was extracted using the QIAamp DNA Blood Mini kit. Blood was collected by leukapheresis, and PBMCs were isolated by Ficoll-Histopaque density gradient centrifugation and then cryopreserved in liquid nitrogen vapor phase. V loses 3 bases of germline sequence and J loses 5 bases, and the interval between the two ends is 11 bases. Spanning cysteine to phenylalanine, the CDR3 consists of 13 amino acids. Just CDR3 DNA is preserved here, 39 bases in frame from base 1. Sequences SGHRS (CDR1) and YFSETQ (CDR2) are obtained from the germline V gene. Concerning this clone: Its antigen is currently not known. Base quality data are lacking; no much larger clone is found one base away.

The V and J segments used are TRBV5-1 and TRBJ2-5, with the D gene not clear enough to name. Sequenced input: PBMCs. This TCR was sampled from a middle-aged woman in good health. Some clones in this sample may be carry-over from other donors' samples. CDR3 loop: CASSSLDAETQYF. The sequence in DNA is TGCGCCAGCAGCTCCCTAGACGCGGAGACCCAGTACTTC.